The rows below give T cell receptor beta chains drawn from one sample of a study of identical twins. In TCRdb, the 5' RACE reads were re-called with MiXCR into one record per CDR3 protein. The sample shows around 550,000 distinct CDR3 sequences, approximately 16% of them seen only once. The sample was also linked to a second study, of yellow fever vaccine responses in identical twins.

Sequences were obtained from CD4+ T cells sorted from blood. Receptor source: a woman under 30 in good health. CDR3s include the opening cysteine and the closing phenylalanine or tryptophan. The order of the fields is J gene, clone size, V gene, CDR3 length, D gene, CDR3 protein, CDR3 DNA. A D gene is named only where the DNA matches it firmly. The listing skips clone size in some rows; elsewhere it reads once, few, many or a size class.

TRBJ2-1	few	TRBV5-5	14	.	CASSLAGVANEQFF	TGTGCCAGCAGCTTGGCCGGGGTAGCGAATGAGCAGTTCTTC
TRBJ2-4	many	TRBV5-1	14	TRBD2	CASSPGEGGNIQYF	TGCGCCAGCAGCCCGGGCGAGGGAGGGAACATTCAGTACTTC
TRBJ1-1	many	TRBV12-3/TRBV12-4	14	.	CASRADRENTEAFF	TGTGCCAGCAGGGCGGACCGTGAAAACACTGAAGCTTTCTTT
TRBJ2-1	.	TRBV28	15	.	CASSVMLKTSNEQFF	TGTGCCAGCAGCGTAATGCTAAAAACGTCCAATGAGCAGTTCTTC
TRBJ1-2	few	TRBV29-1	14	.	CSVRGHPNTEGYTF	TGCAGCGTGAGGGGACACCCAAATACGGAAGGCTACACCTTC
TRBJ2-1	.	TRBV20-1	15	.	CSARPGHYLYNEQFF	TGCAGTGCTAGACCCGGGCACTATTTGTACAATGAGCAGTTCTTC
TRBJ2-1	few	TRBV3-1	13	.	CASSQEIDNEQFF	TGTGCCAGCAGCCAGGAGATTGACAATGAGCAGTTCTTC
TRBJ2-1	.	TRBV20-1	12	.	CSAIVGGYEQFF	TGCAGTGCTATTGTTGGGGGGTATGAGCAGTTCTTC
TRBJ2-3	.	TRBV10-3	14	TRBD2	CAISSAGGTDTQYF	TGTGCCATCAGTTCAGCGGGGGGCACAGATACGCAGTATTTT
TRBJ2-2	few	TRBV20-1	16	TRBD2	CSARDLAGANTGELFF	TGCAGTGCTAGAGATCTGGCGGGAGCGAACACCGGGGAGCTGTTTTTT
TRBJ2-7	.	TRBV5-1	15	.	CASSGNRERGYEQYF	TGCGCCAGCAGCGGAAACAGGGAAAGGGGGTACGAGCAGTACTTC
TRBJ1-4	few	TRBV27	13	.	CASSDRAREKLFF	TGTGCCAGCAGTGATAGGGCTCGGGAAAAACTGTTTTTT
TRBJ1-2	.	TRBV14	15	.	CASSQDWGSHYGYTF	TGTGCCAGCAGCCAAGATTGGGGGAGCCACTATGGCTACACCTTC
TRBJ2-1	.	TRBV5-1	14	TRBD2	CASSLAVSGSEQFF	TGCGCCAGCAGCTTGGCCGTCAGCGGGAGTGAGCAGTTCTTC
TRBJ1-1	few	TRBV10-2	12	.	CASTQDRTEAFF	TGCGCCAGCACACAAGACAGAACTGAAGCTTTCTTT
TRBJ2-2	.	TRBV6-1	14	TRBD1	CASIGTGIVGELFF	TGTGCCAGCATCGGGACAGGGATAGTCGGGGAGCTGTTTTTT